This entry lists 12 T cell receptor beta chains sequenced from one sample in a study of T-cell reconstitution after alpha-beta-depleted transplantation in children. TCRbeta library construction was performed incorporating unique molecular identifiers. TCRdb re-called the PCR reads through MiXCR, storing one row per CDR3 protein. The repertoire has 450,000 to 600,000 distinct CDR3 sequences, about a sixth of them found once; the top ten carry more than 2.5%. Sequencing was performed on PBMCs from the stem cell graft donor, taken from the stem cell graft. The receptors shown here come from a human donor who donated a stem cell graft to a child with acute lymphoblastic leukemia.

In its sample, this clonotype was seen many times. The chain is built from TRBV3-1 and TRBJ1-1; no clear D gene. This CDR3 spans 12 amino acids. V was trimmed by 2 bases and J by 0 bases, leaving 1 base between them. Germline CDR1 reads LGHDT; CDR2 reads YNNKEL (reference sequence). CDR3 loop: CASSQLNTEAFF. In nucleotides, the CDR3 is TGTGCCAGCAGCCAACTGAACACTGAAGCTTTCTTT.

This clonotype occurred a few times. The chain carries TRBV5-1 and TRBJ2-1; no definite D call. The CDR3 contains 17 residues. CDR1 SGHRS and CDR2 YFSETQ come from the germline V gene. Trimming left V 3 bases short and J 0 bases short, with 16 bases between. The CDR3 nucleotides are TGCGCCAGCAGCTCATCCGACGACACACTCTCCTACAATGAGCAGTTCTTC. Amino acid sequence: CASSSSDDTLSYNEQFF.

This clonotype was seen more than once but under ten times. The CDR3 loop reads CASSPVLYNEQFF. The CDR3 nucleotides are TGTGCCAGCAGCCCCGTCCTTTACAATGAGCAGTTCTTC. This chain connects TRBV12-3 or TRBV12-4 to TRBJ2-1, with D unclear. CDR3 size: 13 residues. V dropped 6 bases and J dropped 4 bases, with 10 bases sitting between them.

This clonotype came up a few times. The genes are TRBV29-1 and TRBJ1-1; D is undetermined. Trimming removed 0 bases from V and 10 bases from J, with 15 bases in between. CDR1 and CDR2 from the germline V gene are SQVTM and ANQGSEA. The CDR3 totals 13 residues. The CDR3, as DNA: TGCAGCGTTGAAGAGTCACTCCCGGGTGGAGCTTTCTTT. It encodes CSVEESLPGGAFF. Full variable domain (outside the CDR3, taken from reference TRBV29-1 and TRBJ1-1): SAVISQKPSRDICQRGTSLTIQCQVDSQVTMMFWYRQQPGQSLTLIATANQGSEATYESGFVIDKFPISRPNLTFSTLTVSNMSPEDSSIYLCSVEESLPGGAFFGQGTRLTVV.

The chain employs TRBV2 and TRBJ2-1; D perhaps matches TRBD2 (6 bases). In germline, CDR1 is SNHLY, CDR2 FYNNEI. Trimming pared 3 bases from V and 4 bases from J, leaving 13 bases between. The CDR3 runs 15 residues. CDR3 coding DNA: TGTGCCAGCAGTGATGGACTATCCGGATACAATGAGCAGTTCTTC. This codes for CASSDGLSGYNEQFF.

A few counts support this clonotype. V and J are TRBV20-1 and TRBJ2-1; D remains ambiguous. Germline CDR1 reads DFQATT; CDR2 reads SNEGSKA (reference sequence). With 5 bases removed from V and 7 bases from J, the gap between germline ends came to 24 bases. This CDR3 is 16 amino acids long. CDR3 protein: CSADTHAALLGNEQFF. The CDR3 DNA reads TGCAGTGCTGACACCCACGCGGCCCTGCTGGGGAATGAGCAGTTCTTC.

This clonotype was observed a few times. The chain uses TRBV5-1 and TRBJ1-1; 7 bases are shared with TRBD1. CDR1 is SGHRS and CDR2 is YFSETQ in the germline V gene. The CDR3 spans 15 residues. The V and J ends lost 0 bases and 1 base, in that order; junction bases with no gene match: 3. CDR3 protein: CASSLAPGGNTEAFF. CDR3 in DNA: TGCGCCAGCAGCTTGGCCCCAGGGGGGAACACTGAAGCTTTCTTT.

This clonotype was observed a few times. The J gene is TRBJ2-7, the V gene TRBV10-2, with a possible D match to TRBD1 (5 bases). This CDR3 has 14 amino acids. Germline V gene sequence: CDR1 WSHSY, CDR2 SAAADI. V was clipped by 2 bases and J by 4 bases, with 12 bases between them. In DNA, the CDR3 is TGCGCCAGCAGTGAGGCTCAAGGGGCGTACGAGCAGTACTTC. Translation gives CASSEAQGAYEQYF.

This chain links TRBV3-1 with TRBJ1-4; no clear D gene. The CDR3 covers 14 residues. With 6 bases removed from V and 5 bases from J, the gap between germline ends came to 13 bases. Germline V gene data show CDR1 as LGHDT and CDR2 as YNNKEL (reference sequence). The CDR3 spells CASRLSHLNEKLFF. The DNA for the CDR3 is TGTGCCAGCAGACTAAGCCACCTGAATGAAAAACTGTTTTTT.

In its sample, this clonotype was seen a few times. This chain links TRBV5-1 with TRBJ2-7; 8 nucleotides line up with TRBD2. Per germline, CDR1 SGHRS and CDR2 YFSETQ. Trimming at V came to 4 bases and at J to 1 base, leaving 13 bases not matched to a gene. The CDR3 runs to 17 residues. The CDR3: CASSPREGGSSSYEQYF. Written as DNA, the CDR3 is TGCGCCAGCAGCCCCCGGGAGGGAGGGAGTTCTTCCTACGAGCAGTACTTC.

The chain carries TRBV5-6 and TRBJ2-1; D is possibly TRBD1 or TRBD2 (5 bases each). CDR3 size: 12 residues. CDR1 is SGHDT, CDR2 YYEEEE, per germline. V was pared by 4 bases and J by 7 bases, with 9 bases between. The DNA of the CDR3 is TGTGCCAGCAGCCGCTGGGGGAATGAGCAGTTCTTC. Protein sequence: CASSRWGNEQFF.

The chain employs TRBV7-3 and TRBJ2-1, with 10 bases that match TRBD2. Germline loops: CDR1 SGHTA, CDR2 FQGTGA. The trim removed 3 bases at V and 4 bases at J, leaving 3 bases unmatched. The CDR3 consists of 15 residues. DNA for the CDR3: TGTGCCAGCAGCTTCACTAGCGGGAATTACAATGAGCAGTTCTTC. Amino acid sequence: CASSFTSGNYNEQFF. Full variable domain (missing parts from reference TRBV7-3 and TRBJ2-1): GAGVSQTPSNKVTEKGKYVELRCDPISGHTALYWYRQSLGQGPEFLIYFQGTGAADDSGLPNDRFFAVRPEGSVSTLKIQRTERGDSAVYLCASSFTSGNYNEQFFGPGTRLTVL.